This TCR beta chain was profiled in a study of T cells after yellow fever vaccination. This clonotype has more than one count but fewer than ten. The antigen is unknown. This CDR3 region has 12 residues. The V gene's germline CDR1 is KGHDR and CDR2 SFDVKD. V gave up 3 bases and J gave up 5 bases, with 4 bases separating them. TCRdb recomputed calls from the 5' RACE reads with MiXCR, one row per CDR3 protein. Of 250,000 or so distinct CDR3 sequences in the sample, less than 7.5% were seen once. Points from the study as a whole: A small share of clonotypes appeared in both CD4 and CD8 compartments. Weaker, the secondary response peaked sooner, at day 5 versus 15. FACS-sorted repertoires could harbor abundant contaminating bulk-population clonotypes. Clones that expanded after primary vaccination mostly reappeared after the booster (less than 98% CD4, about 91% CD8).

The specimen comprised CD4+ T cells sorted from PBMCs, sampled on the day of the yellow fever booster vaccination. J is TRBJ1-5 and V is TRBV24-1; D uncertain. The sequence was obtained from a man aged 25-40 years who received the YFV17D yellow fever vaccine. CDR3 sequence: CATSDGHQPQHF. The CDR3 region has the DNA TGTGCCACCAGTGATGGACATCAGCCCCAGCATTTT.